Listed here are 16 T cell receptor beta chains from one sample, sequenced in a study of technical replicates of blood from a few donors. TCRdb's copy holds only in-frame clones and misses some; the assay was immunoSEQ multiplex PCR. The sample carries roughly 100,000 clones, about 96% recorded once. The specimen was T cells isolated from PBMCs. The receptors originated from a human donor in good health.

The rearrangement uses TRBV30 and TRBJ1-2; D is uncertain. Germline V gene lookup returns CDR1 GTSNPN and CDR2 SVGIG (reference sequence). V lost 4 bases and J 4 bases, leaving 7 bases between the germline ends. This CDR3 has 11 residues. DNA of the CDR3: TGTGCCTGGAAGGAGGCCTATGGCTACACCTTC. Its translation: CAWKEAYGYTF.

J is TRBJ2-7 and V is TRBV28, with a tentative D call TRBD2 (6 bases). The CDR3 runs to 12 residues. Per germline, CDR1 MDHEN and CDR2 SYDVKM. Trimming took off 9 bases at V and 4 bases at J, with 13 bases between the two ends. CDR3 residues: CASTGLSYEQYF. CDR3 bases: TGTGCCAGTACGGGACTGTCGTACGAGCAGTACTTC.

V gene TRBV4-1 combines with J gene TRBJ2-1; D unresolved. CDR1 and CDR2 from the germline V gene are MGHRA and YSYEKL. The CDR3 is made up of 16 amino acids. Between the trimmed V and J ends, which lost 1 base and 8 bases, there was a span of 18 bases. The CDR3 region has the DNA TGCGCCAGCAGCCAAGTTGCGGTGGTCAGTACCTATGAGCAGTTCTTC. This codes for CASSQVAVVSTYEQFF.

The chain carries TRBV6-5 and TRBJ2-5; 10 bases line up with TRBD1. J was trimmed by 6 bases and V by 8 bases; bases with no gene match: 6. Germline V gene sequence: CDR1 MNHEY, CDR2 SVGAGI. This CDR3 comprises 13 residues. This CDR3 is CASGTGVEKTQYF. The CDR3 region has the DNA TGTGCCAGCGGGACAGGGGTCGAGAAGACCCAGTACTTC.

The rearrangement uses TRBV29-1 and TRBJ2-5; 8 nucleotides agree with TRBD1. This CDR3 has 13 amino acids. Trimming took 7 bases from V and 5 from J; bases not matched to a gene: 9. The germline V gene has CDR1 SQVTM and CDR2 ANQGSEA. CDR3 region: CSGRDRPVETQYF. The CDR3 region has the DNA TGCAGCGGCCGGGACAGGCCAGTTGAGACCCAGTACTTC.

The J gene is TRBJ1-2, the V gene TRBV11-3; a possible D gene is TRBD1 (6 bases). With 4 bases removed from V and 8 bases from J, the gap between germline ends came to 17 bases. The germline V gene has CDR1 SGHNT and CDR2 YENEEA. This CDR3 is 14 amino acids long. The CDR3 DNA sequence: TGTGCCAGCAGCTCCCCGGGACAAGTCTTCGGCTACACCTTC. Encoded protein: CASSSPGQVFGYTF.

CDR3 region: CASSFGTRENGEQYF. DNA of the CDR3: TGTGCCAGCAGTTTCGGGACAAGGGAGAATGGCGAGCAGTACTTC. The V gene is TRBV28, the J gene TRBJ2-7; possibly TRBD1 for D (6 bases). In germline, CDR1 is MDHEN, CDR2 SYDVKM. This CDR3 is built from 15 residues. Trimming took 3 bases from V and 6 from J, leaving 18 bases between them.

This chain links TRBV5-1 with TRBJ1-1; D is uncertain. V dropped 0 bases and J dropped 0 bases, with 9 bases sitting between them. The CDR3 has 15 residues. CDR1 and CDR2 (germline): SGHRS, YFSETQ. The CDR3 region has the DNA TGCGCCAGCAGCTTGGAGCCGAATATGAACACTGAAGCTTTCTTT. This codes for CASSLEPNMNTEAFF. The full variable domain, with the rest looked up from reference TRBV5-1 and TRBJ1-1, is KAGVTQTPRYLIKTRGQQVTLSCSPISGHRSVSWYQQTPGQGLQFLFEYFSETQRNKGNFPGRFSGRQFSNSRSEMNVSTLELGDSALYLCASSLEPNMNTEAFFGQGTRLTVV.

This clone was seen a few times. The chain joins TRBV30 to TRBJ1-1; D unresolved. The germline V and J ends were trimmed by 2 bases and 0 bases, with 7 bases remaining between them. Germline V gives CDR1 GTSNPN, CDR2 SVGIG (reference sequence). CDR3 size: 13 residues. CDR3 DNA sequence: TGTGCCTGGAGTACGGGGATGAACACTGAAGCTTTCTTT. Amino acid sequence: CAWSTGMNTEAFF.

The chain recombines TRBV6-1 with TRBJ1-2, with unresolved D. V gave up 6 bases and J gave up 4 bases, with 15 bases separating them. The CDR3 totals 14 residues. Germline V gene sequence: CDR1 MNHNS, CDR2 SASEGT. The CDR3 coding sequence is TGTGCCAGCAGGATAGGTGGAGACGCCTATGGCTACACCTTC. Its translation is CASRIGGDAYGYTF.

The chain links TRBV7-6 to TRBJ2-7; D not certain. V dropped 5 bases and J dropped 4 bases, with 12 bases sitting between them. Germline CDR1 SGHVS, CDR2 FNYEAQ. The CDR3 sequence is 13 residues long. The CDR3 nucleotides are TGTGCCAGCAGCCCCCTAGTCGGGTACGAGCAGTACTTC. This gives the protein CASSPLVGYEQYF.

The chain recombines TRBV9 with TRBJ2-1, with 7 bases lining up with TRBD2. Unmatched junction bases numbered 4, after V lost 0 bases and J lost 4 bases. CDR1 SGDLS and CDR2 YYNGEE come from the germline V gene. This CDR3 comprises 15 residues. The CDR3 bases are TGTGCCAGCAGCGTAGTAAGCGGGGCTTACAATGAGCAGTTCTTC. Protein product: CASSVVSGAYNEQFF.

J is TRBJ2-7 and V is TRBV5-6, with 10 bases matching TRBD2. The ends lost 0 bases at V and 7 bases at J; junction bases unmatched: 10. Germline assignment: CDR1 SGHDT and CDR2 YYEEEE. This CDR3 spans 16 amino acids. The CDR3 bases are TGTGCCAGCAGCTTGGGGGGGTCTAGCGGGAGAAGGGAGCAGTACTTC. Residues: CASSLGGSSGRREQYF. Supplemented by reference TRBV5-6 and TRBJ2-7, the full variable domain reads DAGVTQSPTHLIKTRGQQVTLRCSPKSGHDTVSWYQQALGQGPQFIFQYYEEEERQRGNFPDRFSGHQFPNYSSELNVNALLLGDSALYLCASSLGGSSGRREQYFGPGTRLTVT.

The V gene is TRBV29-1, the J gene TRBJ2-1, with 10 bases identical to TRBD2. The length of the CDR3 is 14 residues. CDR1 SQVTM and CDR2 ANQGSEA come from the germline V gene. The ends lost 1 base at V and 6 bases at J; junction bases unmatched: 3. The CDR3 reads CSVEGAGGPNEQFF. Written as DNA, the CDR3 is TGCAGCGTTGAAGGAGCGGGAGGGCCCAATGAGCAGTTCTTC.

There are a few counts of this clone. V usage is TRBV10-3 and J usage is TRBJ1-5; no definite D call. Germline CDR1 reads ENHRY; CDR2 reads SYGVKD. V was pared by 0 bases and J by 5 bases, with 5 bases between. This CDR3 comprises 13 residues. The chain's CDR3 is CAISESRDQPQHF. The DNA of the CDR3 is TGTGCCATCAGTGAGTCGCGCGATCAGCCCCAGCATTTT.

The gene calls are TRBV11-3 and TRBJ2-7; tentatively, D is TRBD2 (6 bases). The CDR3 is 16 residues long. V was clipped by 0 bases and J by 2 bases, with 14 bases between them. Germline-derived CDR1 and CDR2 are SGHNT and YENEEA. The CDR3 region is CASSLDQGRRAYEQYF. In DNA form, the CDR3 reads TGTGCCAGCAGCTTAGATCAAGGGCGGAGGGCCTACGAGCAGTACTTC.